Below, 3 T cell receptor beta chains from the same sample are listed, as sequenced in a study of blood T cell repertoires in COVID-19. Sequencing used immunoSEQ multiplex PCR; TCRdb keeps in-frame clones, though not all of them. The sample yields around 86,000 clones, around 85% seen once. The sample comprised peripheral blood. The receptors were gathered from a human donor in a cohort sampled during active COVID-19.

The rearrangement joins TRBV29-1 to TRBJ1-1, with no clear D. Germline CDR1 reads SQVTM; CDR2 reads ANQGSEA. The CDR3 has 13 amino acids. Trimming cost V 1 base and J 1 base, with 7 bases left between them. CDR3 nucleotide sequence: TGCAGCGTTGAAGTTACTGGGAACACTGAAGCTTTCTTT. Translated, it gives CSVEVTGNTEAFF. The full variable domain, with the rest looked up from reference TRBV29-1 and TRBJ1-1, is SAVISQKPSRDICQRGTSLTIQCQVDSQVTMMFWYRQQPGQSLTLIATANQGSEATYESGFVIDKFPISRPNLTFSTLTVSNMSPEDSSIYLCSVEVTGNTEAFFGQGTRLTVV.

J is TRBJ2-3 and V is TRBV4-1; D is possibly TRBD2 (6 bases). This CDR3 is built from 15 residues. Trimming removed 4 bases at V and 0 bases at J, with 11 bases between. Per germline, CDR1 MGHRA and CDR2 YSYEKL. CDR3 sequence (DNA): TGCGCCAGCAGCCGGCCTGCGGGAAGCACAGATACGCAGTATTTT. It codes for CASSRPAGSTDTQYF.

DNA for the CDR3: TGTGCCTCCGAGAACCCGGGGAATCCCAATGAAAAACTGTTTTTT. Translated: CASENPGNPNEKLFF. The chain has TRBV30 and TRBJ1-4; D gene ambiguous. The length of the CDR3 is 15 residues. Trimming shortened V by 7 bases and J by 5 bases, and 20 bases separated the two germline ends. Germline V gives CDR1 GTSNPN, CDR2 SVGIG (reference sequence). Looking up the rest from reference TRBV30 and TRBJ1-4 gives the full variable domain: SQTIHQWPATLVQPVGSPLSLECTVEGTSNPNLYWYRQAAGRGLQLLFYSVGIGQISSEVPQNLSASRPQDRQFILSSKKLLLSDSGFYLCASENPGNPNEKLFFGSGTQLSVL.